This T cell receptor (beta chain) was recorded in a study of Graves' ophthalmopathy and Graves' hyperthyroidism. Ten or more counts support this clonotype. The antigen is undetermined. The study amplified TCR beta CDR3 regions using RNA transcripts. First-round RT-PCR relied on HTBI primers, and a second-round multiplex PCR came next. TCRdb used MiXCR to reprocess the multiplex PCR reads, holding one entry per CDR3 protein. The data hold 220,000 or so distinct CDR3 sequences, with 20% to 25% observed a single time. Ophthalmopathic donors had moderate-to-severe activity, CAS ≥3 and NOSPECS ≥4, with disease that had lasted under 3 months. Additional autoimmune diseases, uncontrolled infections, pregnancy or lactation disqualified patients. Clinicians made diagnoses from clinical symptoms, serum thyroxine, TRAb, thyroid ultrasound and orbital computed tomography. Regarding the study as a whole: Both a roughly 70% sensitivity and an approximately 77% specificity characterized the model's predictions of ophthalmopathy progression.

Trimming pared 4 bases from V and 7 bases from J, leaving 20 bases between. Per the germline V gene, CDR1 is LNHDA and CDR2 is SQIVND (reference sequence). The CDR3 has 15 amino acids. Sequencing was done on a sample of peripheral blood. V and J are TRBV19 and TRBJ2-7; TRBD2 might be the D (5 bases). The sequence was obtained from a woman in her forties or fifties with Graves' ophthalmopathy. The CDR3 here is CASSNPAGAGWEQYF. Here the CDR3 DNA reads TGTGCCAGTAGTAACCCCGCGGGCGCTGGATGGGAGCAGTACTTC.